The 8 T cell receptor beta chains below all came from one sample that was sequenced in a study of control samples from healthy donors and cancer patients. Profiled with immunoSEQ multiplex PCR; TCRdb holds only in-frame clones, not every one. The sample carries approximately 20,000 clones, about 82% recorded once. The sample consisted of PBMCs. Every receptor here comes from an older woman with colorectal cancer.

The chain carries TRBV28 and TRBJ1-1; D call uncertain. Trimming left V 5 bases short and J 0 bases short, with 19 bases between. The CDR3 is 17 residues long. CDR1 MDHEN and CDR2 SYDVKM come from the germline V gene. This CDR3 is CASSPPPGGSMNTEAFF. The CDR3 nucleotides are TGTGCCAGCAGTCCCCCTCCGGGAGGTAGTATGAACACTGAAGCTTTCTTT.

The chain has TRBV6-5 and TRBJ1-2, with 7 bases lining up with TRBD1. CDR1 and CDR2 (germline): MNHEY, SVGAGI. This CDR3 has 15 amino acids. V lost 7 bases, J lost 5 bases, and 13 bases stayed unmatched. This chain's CDR3 is CASTPTGAGEYGYTF. The CDR3 DNA reads as TGTGCCAGCACCCCCACAGGGGCAGGGGAGTATGGCTACACCTTC.

This CDR3 is CASSLGLLNQPQHF. CDR3 DNA sequence: TGTGCCAGCAGCCTGGGACTACTTAATCAGCCCCAGCATTTT. This chain connects TRBV5-6 to TRBJ1-5, with D perhaps TRBD1 (5 bases). Trimming removed 4 bases at V and 4 bases at J, with 12 bases between. CDR1 and CDR2 (germline): SGHDT, YYEEEE. The CDR3 contains 14 residues.

The chain joins TRBV29-1 to TRBJ1-5; TRBD1 matches at 12 bases. Germline values: CDR1 SQVTM, CDR2 ANQGSEA. The CDR3 covers 13 residues. V gave up 6 bases and J gave up 6 bases; unmatched junction bases: 3. CDR3 DNA sequence: TGCAGCGTGGGACAGGGGGCCGGTCAGCCCCAGCATTTT. Translation: CSVGQGAGQPQHF.

This sequence joins TRBV4-2 and TRBJ2-5, with 7 bases fitting TRBD2. Germline lookup yields CDR1 LGHNA and CDR2 YNFKEQ. V dropped 4 bases and J dropped 2; count of bases not matched to a gene: 4. CDR3 length: 14 amino acids. The CDR3 coding sequence is TGTGCCAGCAGCCCAGGGACTACTCAAGAGACCCAGTACTTC. Protein: CASSPGTTQETQYF.

The chain uses TRBV4-2 and TRBJ1-6; D perhaps matches TRBD1 (6 bases). The CDR3 totals 14 residues. Germline CDR1 reads LGHNA; CDR2 reads YNFKEQ. Deletions cut 3 bases from V and 7 bases from J, with 10 bases between. The CDR3 sequence is CASSQAGVNSPLHF. CDR3 bases: TGTGCCAGCAGCCAGGCAGGGGTGAATTCACCCCTCCACTTT.

V gene TRBV6-5 combines with J gene TRBJ1-2, with TRBD1 matching 7 bases. V shed 0 bases and J 6 bases; nucleotides not matched to a gene: 10. The CDR3 is 16 amino acids. From germline, CDR1 is MNHEY and CDR2 SVGAGI. CDR3 bases: TGTGCCAGCAGTTACTCGGGGACGGGACAGACTCATGGCTACACCTTC. It is translated as CASSYSGTGQTHGYTF.

This clone was picked up a small number of times. The rearrangement joins TRBV19 to TRBJ1-2, with D unclear. Per germline, CDR1 LNHDA and CDR2 SQIVND (reference sequence). The CDR3 runs 14 residues. The V end was cut by 1 base, the J end by 1 base, with 7 bases between. This CDR3 reads CASSIVQLNYGYTF. CDR3 nucleotide sequence: TGTGCCAGTAGTATAGTTCAGCTTAACTATGGCTACACCTTC.